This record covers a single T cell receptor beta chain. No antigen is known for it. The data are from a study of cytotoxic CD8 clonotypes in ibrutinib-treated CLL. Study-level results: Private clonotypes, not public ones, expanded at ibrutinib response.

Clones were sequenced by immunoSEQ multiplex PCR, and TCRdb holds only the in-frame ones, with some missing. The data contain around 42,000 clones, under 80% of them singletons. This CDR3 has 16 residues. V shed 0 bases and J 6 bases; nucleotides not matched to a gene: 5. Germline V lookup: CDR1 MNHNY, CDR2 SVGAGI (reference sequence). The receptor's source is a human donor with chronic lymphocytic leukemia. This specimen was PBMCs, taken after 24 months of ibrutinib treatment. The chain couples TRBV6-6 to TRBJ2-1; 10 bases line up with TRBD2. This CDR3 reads CASSYSSGGQGNEQFF. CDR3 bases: TGTGCCAGCAGTTACTCTAGCGGGGGGCAGGGCAATGAGCAGTTCTTC.